This TCR beta chain was found in a study of cytomegalovirus exposure and HLA in healthy donors. Looking at the study overall: From HLA-typed donors, an early data release held about 85 million unique TCRs.

Per the germline V gene, CDR1 is KGHSH and CDR2 is LQKENI. With 3 bases removed from V and 4 bases from J, the gap between germline ends came to 13 bases. The CDR3 runs 15 residues. Details on this clone: Its antigen remains unknown.

PCR primers comprised 60 Vbeta and 13 Jbeta primers. TCRdb's copy holds only in-frame clones and misses some; the assay was immunoSEQ multiplex PCR. The sample's table shows tens of thousands of clones. Study conclusions and caveats: Common viral pathogens were later found to be apparently linked to several of the most significant clusters.

This rearrangement joins TRBV18 to TRBJ1-5; D is possibly TRBD1 (6 bases). Sequenced: PBMCs. The TCR was taken from a man aged 50 to 60 in good health and CMV-seropositive. The CDR3 here is CASSPPGTSNQPQHF. The DNA of the CDR3 is TGTGCCAGCTCACCCCCCGGGACATCGAATCAGCCCCAGCATTTT.